This T cell receptor beta chain was identified during a study of CD8 T cells in Susac syndrome. This clonotype was recorded only once. With random hexamers, roughly 0.5 to 1 ug RNA was reverse transcribed. Via MiXCR, TCRdb re-called the immunoSEQ multiplex PCR reads, giving one row per CDR3 protein. The sample records 200,000 to 250,000 distinct CDR3 sequences, around nine tenths being singletons. This receptor was taken from a human donor with multiple sclerosis. The sequencing input was CD8+ T cells from PBMCs.

The CDR3 spells CASSDNTGDPTETQYF. As DNA, the CDR3 is TGCGCCAGCAGCGATAATACAGGGGACCCGACTGAGACCCAGTACTTC. The J gene is TRBJ2-5, the V gene TRBV5-1, with 7 nucleotides matching TRBD1. This CDR3 region has 16 residues. After removal of 4 bases from V and 5 bases from J, the junction contained 14 bases not matched to a gene. Looked up from germline, CDR1 is SGHRS and CDR2 is YFSETQ.